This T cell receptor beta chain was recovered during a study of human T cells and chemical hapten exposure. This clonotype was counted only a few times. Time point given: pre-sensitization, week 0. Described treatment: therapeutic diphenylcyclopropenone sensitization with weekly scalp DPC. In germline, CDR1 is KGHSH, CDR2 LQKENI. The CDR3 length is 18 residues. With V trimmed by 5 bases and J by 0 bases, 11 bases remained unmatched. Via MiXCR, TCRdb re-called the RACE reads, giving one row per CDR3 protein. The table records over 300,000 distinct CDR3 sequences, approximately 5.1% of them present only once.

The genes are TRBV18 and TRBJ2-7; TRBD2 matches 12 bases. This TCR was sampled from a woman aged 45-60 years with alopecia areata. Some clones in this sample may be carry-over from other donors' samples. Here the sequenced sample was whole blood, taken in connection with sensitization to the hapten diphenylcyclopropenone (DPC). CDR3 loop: CASSMLLLAGGYSYEQYF. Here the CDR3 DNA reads TGTGCCAGCTCAATGCTCTTGCTAGCGGGAGGGTACTCCTACGAGCAGTACTTC.